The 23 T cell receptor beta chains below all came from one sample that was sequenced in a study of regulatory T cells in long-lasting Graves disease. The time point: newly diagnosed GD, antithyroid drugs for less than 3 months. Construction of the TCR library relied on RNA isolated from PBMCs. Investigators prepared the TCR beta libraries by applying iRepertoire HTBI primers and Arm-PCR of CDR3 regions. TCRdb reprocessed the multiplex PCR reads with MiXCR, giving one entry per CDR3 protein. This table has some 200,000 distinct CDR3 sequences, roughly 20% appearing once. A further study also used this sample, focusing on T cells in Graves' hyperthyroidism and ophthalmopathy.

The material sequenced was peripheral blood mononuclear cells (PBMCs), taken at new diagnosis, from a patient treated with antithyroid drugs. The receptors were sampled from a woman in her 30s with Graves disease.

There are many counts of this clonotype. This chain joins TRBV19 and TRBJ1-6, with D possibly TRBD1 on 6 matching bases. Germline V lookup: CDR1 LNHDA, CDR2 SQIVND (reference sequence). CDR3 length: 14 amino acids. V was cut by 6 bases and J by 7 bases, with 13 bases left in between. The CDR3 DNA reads TGTGCCAGTAGGATACAGGGTGAGAATTCACCCCTCCACTTT. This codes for CASRIQGENSPLHF.

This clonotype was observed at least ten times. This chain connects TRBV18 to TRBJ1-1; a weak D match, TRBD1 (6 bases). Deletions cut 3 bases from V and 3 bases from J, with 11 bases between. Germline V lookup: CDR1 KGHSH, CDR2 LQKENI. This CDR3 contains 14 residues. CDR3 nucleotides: TGTGCCAGCTCACCCCCCGGACAGTACACTGAAGCTTTCTTT. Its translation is CASSPPGQYTEAFF.

The CDR3 nucleotides are TGTGCCAGCAGCTTAGAGCAAGGCCAGTACTTC. It encodes CASSLEQGQYF. V and J are TRBV11-2 and TRBJ2-7; no clear D. The V gene's germline CDR1 is SGHAT and CDR2 FQNNGV. V was pared by 0 bases and J by 10 bases, with 7 bases between. The CDR3 sequence is 11 residues long.

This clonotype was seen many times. The CDR3 DNA reads as TGTGCCAGCATCGAGGGTGGGGGGGGACTGGGTTTCTCCTACGAGCAGTACTTC. It specifies CASIEGGGGLGFSYEQYF. The V and J genes are TRBV2 and TRBJ2-7; TRBD2 matches at 7 bases. V lost 7 bases to trimming and J lost 0 bases; unmatched junction nucleotides: 18. Germline V gene data show CDR1 as SNHLY and CDR2 as FYNNEI. The CDR3 spans 18 residues.

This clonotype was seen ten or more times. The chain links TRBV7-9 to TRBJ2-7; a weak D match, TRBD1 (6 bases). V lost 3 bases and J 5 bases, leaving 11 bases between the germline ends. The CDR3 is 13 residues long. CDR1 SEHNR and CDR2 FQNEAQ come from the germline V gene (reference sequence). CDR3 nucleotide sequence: TGTGCCAGCAGCTTTGCAGGGGCCGACGAGCAGTACTTC. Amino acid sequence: CASSFAGADEQYF. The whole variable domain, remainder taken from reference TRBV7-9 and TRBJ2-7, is DTGVSQNPRHKITKRGQNVTFRCDPISEHNRLYWYRQTLGQGPEFLTYFQNEAQLEKSRLLSDRFSAERPKGSFSTLEIQRTEQGDSAMYLCASSFAGADEQYFGPGTRLTVT.

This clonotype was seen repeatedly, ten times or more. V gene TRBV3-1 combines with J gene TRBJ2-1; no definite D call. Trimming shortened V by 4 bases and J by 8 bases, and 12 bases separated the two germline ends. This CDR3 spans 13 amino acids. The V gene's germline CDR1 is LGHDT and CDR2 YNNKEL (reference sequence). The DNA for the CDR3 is TGTGCCAGCAGCCCCCCTTGGCCCGATGAGCAGTTCTTC. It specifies CASSPPWPDEQFF.

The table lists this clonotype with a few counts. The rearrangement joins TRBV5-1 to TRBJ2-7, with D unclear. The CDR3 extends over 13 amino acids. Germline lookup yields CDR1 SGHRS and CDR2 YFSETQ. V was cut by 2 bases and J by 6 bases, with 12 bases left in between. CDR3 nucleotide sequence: TGCGCCAGCAGCTTCTCAGCTTCGGGCGAGCAGTACTTC. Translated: CASSFSASGEQYF.

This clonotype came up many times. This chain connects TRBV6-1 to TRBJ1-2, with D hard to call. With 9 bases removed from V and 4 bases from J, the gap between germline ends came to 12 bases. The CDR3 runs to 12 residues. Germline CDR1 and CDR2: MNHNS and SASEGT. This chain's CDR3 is CARAQPSYGYTF. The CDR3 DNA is TGTGCCAGGGCCCAGCCCAGCTATGGCTACACCTTC.

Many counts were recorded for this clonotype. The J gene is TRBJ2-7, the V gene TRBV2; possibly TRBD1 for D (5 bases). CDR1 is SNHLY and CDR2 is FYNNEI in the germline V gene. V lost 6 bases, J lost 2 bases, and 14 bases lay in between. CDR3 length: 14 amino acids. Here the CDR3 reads CASRLYDSTYEQYF. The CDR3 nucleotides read TGTGCCAGCAGATTATACGACAGCACCTACGAGCAGTACTTC. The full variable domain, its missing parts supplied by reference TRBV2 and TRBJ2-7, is EPEVTQTPSHQVTQMGQEVILRCVPISNHLYFYWYRQILGQKVEFLVSFYNNEISEKSEIFDDQFSVERPDGSNFTLKIRSTKLEDSAMYFCASRLYDSTYEQYFGPGTRLTVT.

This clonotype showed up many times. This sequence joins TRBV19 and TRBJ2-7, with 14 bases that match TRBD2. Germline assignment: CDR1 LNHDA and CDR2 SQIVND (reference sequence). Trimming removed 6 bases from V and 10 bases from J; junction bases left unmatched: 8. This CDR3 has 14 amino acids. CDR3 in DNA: TGTGCCAGTAGCACCGGGACTAGCGGGAGTATTCAGTACTTC. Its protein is CASSTGTSGSIQYF.

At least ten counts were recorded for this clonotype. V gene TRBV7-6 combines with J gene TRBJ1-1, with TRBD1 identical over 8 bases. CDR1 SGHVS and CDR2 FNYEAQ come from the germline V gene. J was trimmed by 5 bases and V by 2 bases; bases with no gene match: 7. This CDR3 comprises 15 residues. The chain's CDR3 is CASSLMQGAETEAFF. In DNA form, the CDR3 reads TGTGCCAGCAGCTTAATGCAGGGGGCTGAGACTGAAGCTTTCTTT.

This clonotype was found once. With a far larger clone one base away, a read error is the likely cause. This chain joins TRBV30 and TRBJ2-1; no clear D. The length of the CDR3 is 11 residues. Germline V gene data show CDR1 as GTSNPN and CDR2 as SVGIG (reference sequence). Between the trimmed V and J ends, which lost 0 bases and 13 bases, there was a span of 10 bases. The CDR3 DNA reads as TGTGCCTGGAGTGTGAAGGAGACCCAGTTCTTC. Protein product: CAWSVKETQFF.

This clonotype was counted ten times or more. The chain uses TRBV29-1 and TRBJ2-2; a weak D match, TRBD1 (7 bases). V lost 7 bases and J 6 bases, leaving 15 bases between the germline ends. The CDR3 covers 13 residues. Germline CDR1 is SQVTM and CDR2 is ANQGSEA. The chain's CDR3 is CSARQGGPGELFF. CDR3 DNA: TGCAGCGCGCGACAGGGAGGTCCCGGGGAGCTGTTTTTT.

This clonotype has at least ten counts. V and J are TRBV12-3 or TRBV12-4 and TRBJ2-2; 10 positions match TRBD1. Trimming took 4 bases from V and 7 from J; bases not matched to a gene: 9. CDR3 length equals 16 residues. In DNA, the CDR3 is TGTGCCAGCAGTTCCCGACAGGGGGCGTCCTACGGGGAGCTGTTTTTT. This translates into CASSSRQGASYGELFF.

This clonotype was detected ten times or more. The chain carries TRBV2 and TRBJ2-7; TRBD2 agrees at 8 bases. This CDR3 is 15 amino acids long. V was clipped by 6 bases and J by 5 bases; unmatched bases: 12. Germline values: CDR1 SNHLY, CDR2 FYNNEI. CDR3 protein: CASRVETGGPNEQYF. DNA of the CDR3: TGTGCCAGCAGGGTGGAAACGGGAGGGCCCAACGAGCAGTACTTC.

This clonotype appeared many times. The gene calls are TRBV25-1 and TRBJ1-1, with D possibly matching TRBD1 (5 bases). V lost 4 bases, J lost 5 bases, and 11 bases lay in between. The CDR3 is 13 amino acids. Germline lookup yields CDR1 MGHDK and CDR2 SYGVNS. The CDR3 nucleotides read TGTGCCAGCAGTGGAGGGACGGTTACTGAAGCTTTCTTT. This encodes CASSGGTVTEAFF.

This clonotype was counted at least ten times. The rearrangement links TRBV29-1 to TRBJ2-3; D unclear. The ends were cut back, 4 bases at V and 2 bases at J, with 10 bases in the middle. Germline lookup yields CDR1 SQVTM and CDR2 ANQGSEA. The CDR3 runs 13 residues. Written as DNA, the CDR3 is TGCAGCGTTGGCCCGCCAAACACAGATACGCAGTATTTT. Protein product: CSVGPPNTDTQYF.

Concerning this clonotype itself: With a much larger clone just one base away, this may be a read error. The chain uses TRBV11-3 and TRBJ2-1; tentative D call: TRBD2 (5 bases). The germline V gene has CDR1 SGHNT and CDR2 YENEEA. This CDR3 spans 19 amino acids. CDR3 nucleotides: TGTGCCAGCAGCTTAGATTTAACGTTGACTACCCGCTCCTACAATGAGAAGTTCTTC. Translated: CASSLDLTLTTRSYNEKFF. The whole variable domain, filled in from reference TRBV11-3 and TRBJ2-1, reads EAGVVQSPRYKIIEKKQPVAFWCNPISGHNTLYWYLQNLGQGPELLIRYENEEAVDDSQLPKDRFSAERLKGVDSTLKIQPAELGDSAVYLCASSLDLTLTTRSYNEKFFGPGTRLTVL.

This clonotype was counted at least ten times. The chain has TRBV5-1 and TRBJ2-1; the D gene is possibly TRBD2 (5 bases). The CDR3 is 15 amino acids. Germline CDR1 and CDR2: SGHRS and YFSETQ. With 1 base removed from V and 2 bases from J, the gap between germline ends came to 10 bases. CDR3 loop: CASSLRERTYNEQFF. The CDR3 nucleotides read TGCGCCAGCAGCTTGCGAGAGCGGACCTACAATGAGCAGTTCTTC.

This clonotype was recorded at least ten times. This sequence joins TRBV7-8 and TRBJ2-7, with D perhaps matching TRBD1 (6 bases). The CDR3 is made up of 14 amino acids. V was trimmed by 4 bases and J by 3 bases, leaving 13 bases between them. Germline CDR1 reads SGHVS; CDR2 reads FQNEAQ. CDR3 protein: CASSSRQVDYEQYF. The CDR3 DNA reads TGTGCCAGCAGCTCTAGACAGGTGGACTACGAGCAGTACTTC.

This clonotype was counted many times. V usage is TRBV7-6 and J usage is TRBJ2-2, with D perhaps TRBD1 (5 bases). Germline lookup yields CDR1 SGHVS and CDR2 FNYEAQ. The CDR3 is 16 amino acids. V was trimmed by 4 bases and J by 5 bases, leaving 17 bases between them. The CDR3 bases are TGTGCCAGCAGCTCCAGGGTTTTGGTTCGTACCGGGGAGCTGTTTTTT. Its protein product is CASSSRVLVRTGELFF. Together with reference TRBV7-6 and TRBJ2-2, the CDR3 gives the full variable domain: GAGVSQSPRYKVTKRGQDVALRCDPISGHVSLYWYRQALGQGPEFLTYFNYEAQQDKSGLPNDRFSAERPEGSISTLTIQRTEQRDSAMYRCASSSRVLVRTGELFFGEGSRLTVL.

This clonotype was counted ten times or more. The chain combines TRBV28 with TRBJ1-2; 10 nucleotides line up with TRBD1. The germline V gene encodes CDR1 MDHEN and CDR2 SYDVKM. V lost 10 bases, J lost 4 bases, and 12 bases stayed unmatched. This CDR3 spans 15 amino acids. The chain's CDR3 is CATTGDRGVPYGYTF. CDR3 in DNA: TGTGCCACCACAGGGGACAGGGGAGTCCCCTATGGCTACACCTTC.

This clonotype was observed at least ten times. For the CDR3, the DNA is TGTGCCATCAGTGAGTCCCTGGGGACAGGGGAGACTGAAGCTTTCTTT. It codes for CAISESLGTGETEAFF. V is TRBV10-3 and J is TRBJ1-1; TRBD1 aligns across 10 bases. The V and J ends lost 0 bases and 5 bases, in that order; junction bases with no gene match: 6. The CDR3 runs 16 residues. The germline gives CDR1 ENHRY, CDR2 SYGVKD.